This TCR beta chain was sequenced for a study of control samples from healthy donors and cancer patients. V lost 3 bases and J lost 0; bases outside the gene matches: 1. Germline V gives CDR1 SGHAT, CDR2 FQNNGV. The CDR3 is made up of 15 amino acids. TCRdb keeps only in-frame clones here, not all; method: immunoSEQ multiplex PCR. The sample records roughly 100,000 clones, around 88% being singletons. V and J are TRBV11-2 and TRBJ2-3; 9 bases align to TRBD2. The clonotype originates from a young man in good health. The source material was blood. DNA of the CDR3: TGTGCCAGCAGCTTTACTAGCGGGAGCACAGATACGCAGTATTTT. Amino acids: CASSFTSGSTDTQYF.